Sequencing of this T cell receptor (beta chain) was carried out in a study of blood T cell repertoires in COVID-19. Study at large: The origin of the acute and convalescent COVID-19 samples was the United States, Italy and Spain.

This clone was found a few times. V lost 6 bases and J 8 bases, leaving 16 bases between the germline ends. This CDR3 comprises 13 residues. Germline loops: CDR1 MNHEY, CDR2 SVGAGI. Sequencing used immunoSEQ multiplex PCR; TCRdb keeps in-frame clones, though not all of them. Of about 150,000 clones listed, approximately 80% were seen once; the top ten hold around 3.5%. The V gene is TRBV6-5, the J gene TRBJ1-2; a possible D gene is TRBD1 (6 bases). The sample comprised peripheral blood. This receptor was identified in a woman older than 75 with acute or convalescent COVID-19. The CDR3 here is CASRSRGAGGYTF. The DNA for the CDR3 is TGTGCCAGCAGATCCCGGGGGGCAGGGGGCTACACCTTC.